This TCR beta chain was sequenced in a study of cytomegalovirus exposure and HLA in healthy donors. Study at large: The roughly 130 validation repertoires, a later analysis reported, used the same platform as the 650 to 800 repertoires from the first cohort. Overall study findings and caveats: Specificity for CMV antigens was confirmed in vitro for a few of the CMV-associated chains.

This CDR3 has 16 amino acids. CDR1 is MNHNY, CDR2 SVGAGI, per germline (reference sequence). The V segment lost 5 bases and the J segment 2 bases; nucleotides outside the gene matches: 7. With respect to this clone: No antigen is known for it.

The repertoire was sequenced with immunoSEQ multiplex PCR; TCRdb's copy has only in-frame clones and lacks some. The sample shows fewer than 200,000 clones, about 96% of them seen only once. The rearrangement links TRBV6-6 to TRBJ1-5; the match to TRBD1 covers 9 bases. This clonotype originated in a woman aged 18-29 years in good health and CMV-seronegative. Specimen: PBMCs. CDR3 nucleotides: TGTGCCAGCAGTAAAGGGACAGGGTCGGGCAATCAGCCCCAGCATTTT. Residues: CASSKGTGSGNQPQHF.